The clone carrying this T cell receptor beta chain was observed a few times. The antigen is not known. These data belong to a study of T cell responses to AZD1222 COVID-19 vaccine. The study's findings and limits: Repertoire sampling happened only post peak T cell response. Donors were mostly white British, more females; clonal diversity possibly underestimated. Spike-specific TCR repertoires showed rising breadth and depth after two AZD1222 doses. Seropositivity was recorded at baseline in only 6 or 7 AZD1222 recipients.

Trimming took off 2 bases at V and 1 base at J, with 6 bases between the two ends. The CDR3 consists of 13 residues. Germline V CDR1 and CDR2: MDHEN, SYDVKM. The repertoire was sequenced with immunoSEQ multiplex PCR; TCRdb's copy has only in-frame clones and lacks some. The sample has some 92,000 clones, under 95% seen once. The source was peripheral blood, collected on day 0 of MenACWY control vaccination. The genes are TRBV28 and TRBJ2-7; D perhaps matches TRBD2 (5 bases). The clonotype comes from an adult in good health. CDR3 sequence reads: CASSLGGSYEQYF. CDR3 nucleotide sequence: TGTGCCAGCAGTTTAGGAGGATCCTACGAGCAGTACTTC.